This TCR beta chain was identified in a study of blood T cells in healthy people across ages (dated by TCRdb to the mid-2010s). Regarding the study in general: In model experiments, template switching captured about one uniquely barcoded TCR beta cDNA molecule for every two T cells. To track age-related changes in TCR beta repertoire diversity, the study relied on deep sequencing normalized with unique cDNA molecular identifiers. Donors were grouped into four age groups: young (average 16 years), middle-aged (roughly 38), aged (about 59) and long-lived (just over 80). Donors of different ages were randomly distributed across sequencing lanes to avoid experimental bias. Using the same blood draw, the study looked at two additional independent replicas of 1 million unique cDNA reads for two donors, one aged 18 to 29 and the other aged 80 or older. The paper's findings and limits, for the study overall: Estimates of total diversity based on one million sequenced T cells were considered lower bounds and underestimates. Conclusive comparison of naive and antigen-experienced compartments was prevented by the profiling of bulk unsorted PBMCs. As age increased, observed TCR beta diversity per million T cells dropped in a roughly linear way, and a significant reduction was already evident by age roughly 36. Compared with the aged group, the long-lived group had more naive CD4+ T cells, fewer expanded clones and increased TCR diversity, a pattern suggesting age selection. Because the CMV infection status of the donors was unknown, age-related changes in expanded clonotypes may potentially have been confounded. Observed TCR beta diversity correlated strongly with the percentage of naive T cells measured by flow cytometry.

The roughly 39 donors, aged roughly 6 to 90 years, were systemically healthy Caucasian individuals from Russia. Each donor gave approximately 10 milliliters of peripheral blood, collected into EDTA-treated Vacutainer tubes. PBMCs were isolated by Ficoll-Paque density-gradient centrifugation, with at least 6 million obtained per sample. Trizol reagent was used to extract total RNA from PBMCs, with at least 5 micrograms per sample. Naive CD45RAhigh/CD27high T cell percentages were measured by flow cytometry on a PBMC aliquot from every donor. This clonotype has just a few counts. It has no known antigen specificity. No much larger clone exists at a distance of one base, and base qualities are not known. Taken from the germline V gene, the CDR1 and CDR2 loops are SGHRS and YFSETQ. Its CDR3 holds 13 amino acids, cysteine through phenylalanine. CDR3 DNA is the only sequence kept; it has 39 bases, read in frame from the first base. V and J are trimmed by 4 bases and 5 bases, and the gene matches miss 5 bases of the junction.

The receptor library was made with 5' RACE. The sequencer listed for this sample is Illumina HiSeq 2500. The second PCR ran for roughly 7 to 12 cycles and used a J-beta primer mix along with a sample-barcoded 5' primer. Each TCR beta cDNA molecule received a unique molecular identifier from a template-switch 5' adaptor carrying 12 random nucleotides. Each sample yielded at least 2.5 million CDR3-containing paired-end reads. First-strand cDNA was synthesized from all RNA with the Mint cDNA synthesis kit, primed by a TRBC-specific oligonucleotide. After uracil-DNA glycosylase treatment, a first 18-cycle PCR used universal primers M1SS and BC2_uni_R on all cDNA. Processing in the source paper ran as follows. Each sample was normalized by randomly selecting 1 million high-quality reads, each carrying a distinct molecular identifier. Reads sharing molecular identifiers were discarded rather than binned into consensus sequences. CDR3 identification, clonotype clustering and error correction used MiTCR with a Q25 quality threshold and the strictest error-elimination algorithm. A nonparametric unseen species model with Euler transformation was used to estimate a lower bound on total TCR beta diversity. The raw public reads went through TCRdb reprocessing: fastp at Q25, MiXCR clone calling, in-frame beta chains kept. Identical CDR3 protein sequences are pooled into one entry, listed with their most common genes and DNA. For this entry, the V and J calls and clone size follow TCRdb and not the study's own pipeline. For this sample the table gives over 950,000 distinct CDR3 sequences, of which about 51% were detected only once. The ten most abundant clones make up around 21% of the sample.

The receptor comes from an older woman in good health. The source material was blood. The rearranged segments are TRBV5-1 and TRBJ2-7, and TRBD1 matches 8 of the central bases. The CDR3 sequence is CASSKDRADEQYF. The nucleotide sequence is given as TGCGCCAGCAGCAAGGACAGGGCGGACGAGCAGTACTTC.